This note documents a single T cell receptor beta chain sequence. The data originate from a study of blood T cell repertoires in COVID-19. Turning to the study itself: Sample material is recorded as cDNA or gDNA derived from T cells, B-cell-depleted T cells, or PBMCs.

Germline-derived CDR1 and CDR2 are LGHDT and YNNKEL (reference sequence). The CDR3 contains 15 residues. Trimming removed 2 bases at V and 7 bases at J, with 17 bases between. The assay was immunoSEQ multiplex PCR, and TCRdb's table has in-frame clones only and misses some. The repertoire has 300,000 to 400,000 clones, roughly 89% of them found once; the top ten carry roughly 3.4%. Sequenced material: peripheral blood. The gene calls are TRBV3-1 (or the pseudogene TRBV3-2) and TRBJ2-5; a weak D match, TRBD2 (6 bases). The TCR sequence derives from a woman aged 18-29 years who had recovered from COVID-19. The CDR3 sequence is CASSQQAPAGGTQYF. Here the CDR3 DNA reads TGTGCCAGCAGCCAACAGGCACCAGCGGGTGGGACCCAGTACTTC.